One sample yielded the 13 T cell receptor beta chains listed below, sequenced in a study of blood T cell repertoires in COVID-19. The assay was immunoSEQ multiplex PCR, and TCRdb's table has in-frame clones only and misses some. The table has fewer than 250,000 clones, 85% to 90% seen once. The sequencing sample was made of peripheral blood. The receptors were sampled from a man in his thirties or forties with COVID-19, enrolled during active disease.

The CDR3 is CASSLTENYGYTF. The CDR3 DNA reads TGTGCCAGCAGTTTAACAGAGAACTATGGCTACACCTTC. The gene calls are TRBV6-2 or TRBV6-3 and TRBJ1-2; no firm D call. Trimming left V 4 bases short and J 2 bases short, with 8 bases between. Germline lookup yields CDR1 MNHEY and CDR2 SVGEGT. The CDR3 spans 13 residues.

This clone came up once. The chain links TRBV5-4 to TRBJ2-1, with D hard to call. The germline gives CDR1 SGHNT, CDR2 YYREEE (reference sequence). The CDR3 runs to 13 residues. V was pared by 0 bases and J by 5 bases, with 6 bases between. The CDR3 DNA follows: TGTGCCAGCAGCTTGGCATCAGACAATGAGCAGTTCTTC. The encoded protein is CASSLASDNEQFF.

This rearrangement joins TRBV11-1 to TRBJ2-7, with 7 nucleotides matching TRBD1. The length of the CDR3 is 12 residues. Germline V gene data show CDR1 as SGHAT and CDR2 as FQDESV (reference sequence). With V trimmed by 8 bases and J by 3 bases, 4 bases remained unmatched. The chain's CDR3 is CASAGTDYEQYF. The CDR3, as DNA: TGTGCCAGCGCCGGGACAGACTACGAGCAGTACTTC.

The V gene is TRBV11-3, the J gene TRBJ1-4, with D uncertain. The CDR3 sequence is 15 residues long. V lost 3 bases and J lost 0, with 8 bases in between. Germline CDR1 SGHNT, CDR2 YENEEA. CDR3 sequence: CASSFGGSTNEKLFF. CDR3 in DNA: TGTGCCAGCAGCTTTGGAGGGTCAACTAATGAAAAACTGTTTTTT.

As DNA, the CDR3 is TGTGCCACGCTGACTAGCGGGGATGGCGATACGCAGTATTTT. This translates into CATLTSGDGDTQYF. The chain joins TRBV2 to TRBJ2-3; 11 positions agree with TRBD2. The germline V gene has CDR1 SNHLY and CDR2 FYNNEI. J lost 6 bases, V lost 10 bases, and 9 bases had no gene match. The CDR3 covers 14 residues.

The chain is built from TRBV6-2 or TRBV6-3 and TRBJ1-4; TRBD1 matches at 7 bases. The germline gives CDR1 MNHEY, CDR2 SVGEGT. V lost 0 bases to trimming and J lost 3 bases; unmatched junction nucleotides: 4. There are 16 residues in the CDR3. CDR3 DNA sequence: TGTGCCAGCAGTTACTCGTCGGGACAGTCTAATGAAAAACTGTTTTTT. As protein: CASSYSSGQSNEKLFF.

This clone was recorded a few times. The chain has TRBV7-6 and TRBJ1-2; TRBD1 matches at 7 bases. The CDR3 is 16 amino acids. In germline, CDR1 is SGHVS, CDR2 FNYEAQ. J gave up 4 bases and V 2 bases, and 10 bases lay outside the gene matches. CDR3 protein: CASSLNRGAGGYGYTF. CDR3 nucleotide sequence: TGTGCCAGCAGCTTAAACAGGGGAGCTGGGGGCTATGGCTACACCTTC. Full variable domain (missing parts from reference TRBV7-6 and TRBJ1-2): GAGVSQSPRYKVTKRGQDVALRCDPISGHVSLYWYRQALGQGPEFLTYFNYEAQQDKSGLPNDRFSAERPEGSISTLTIQRTEQRDSAMYRCASSLNRGAGGYGYTFGSGTRLTVV.

J is TRBJ2-7 and V is TRBV7-3, with 8 bases fitting TRBD1. V was clipped by 5 bases and J by 5 bases; unmatched bases: 5. The CDR3 spans 13 residues. From germline, CDR1 is SGHTA and CDR2 FQGTGA. The CDR3 region has the DNA TGTGCCAGCAGCGTCGGGACAGGTAACGAGCAGTACTTC. The encoded protein is CASSVGTGNEQYF.

This chain links TRBV30 with TRBJ1-3; D unclear. V was clipped by 4 bases and J by 4 bases, with 14 bases between them. The CDR3 is made up of 14 amino acids. The V gene's germline CDR1 is GTSNPN and CDR2 SVGIG (reference sequence). The CDR3 DNA sequence: TGTGCCTGGACTCCTTCACAGTCGGGAAACACCATATATTTT. It encodes CAWTPSQSGNTIYF.

There are a few counts of this clone. The chain employs TRBV12-3 or TRBV12-4 and TRBJ1-1; a possible D gene is TRBD1 (5 bases). This CDR3 spans 13 amino acids. The V end lost 3 bases, the J end lost 5 bases, and 10 bases lay between the germline ends. CDR3 DNA: TGTGCCAGCAGTTTGGCAGGGTTGACTGAAGCTTTCTTT. Protein product: CASSLAGLTEAFF.

The chain joins TRBV9 to TRBJ2-5, with D tentatively TRBD2 (6 bases). Per the germline V gene, CDR1 is SGDLS and CDR2 is YYNGEE. Trimming took off 0 bases at V and 2 bases at J, with 17 bases between the two ends. The CDR3 is 17 residues long. For the CDR3, the DNA is TGTGCCAGCAGCGTAGGTATCGGGCCCGGGGGTCAAGAGACCCAGTACTTC. The encoded protein is CASSVGIGPGGQETQYF.

The genes are TRBV28 and TRBJ1-2, with D perhaps TRBD1 (5 bases). Trimming shortened V by 4 bases and J by 2 bases, and 11 bases separated the two germline ends. Germline assignment: CDR1 MDHEN and CDR2 SYDVKM. The CDR3 has 14 residues. This CDR3 is CASSWAGQNYGYTF. The CDR3 nucleotides read TGTGCCAGCAGTTGGGCGGGGCAGAACTATGGCTACACCTTC.

The chain employs TRBV5-3 and TRBJ2-3, with a tentative D call TRBD2 (6 bases). TRBV5-3 is designated an ORF whose function remains uncertain. This CDR3 region has 16 residues. Trimming shortened V by 4 bases and J by 6 bases, and 21 bases separated the two germline ends. The CDR3 DNA reads TGTGCCAGAAGCCCCTACTCCCGCCGGGAGAGCGATACGCAGTATTTT. Translation: CARSPYSRRESDTQYF.